This T cell receptor beta chain is drawn from a study of cytomegalovirus exposure and HLA in healthy donors. V shed 3 bases, J shed 8 bases, and the junction held 2 bases outside the gene matches. Germline V gene data show CDR1 as SGHTA and CDR2 as FQGTGA. The CDR3 covers 13 residues. A multiplex PCR was run with 60 Vbeta primers and 13 Jbeta primers. The assay was immunoSEQ multiplex PCR, and TCRdb's table has in-frame clones only and misses some. Of more than 90,000 clones detected, over 75% appear once; the ten largest clones hold under 4%. On this clone itself: Its antigen remains unknown.

Overall study findings and caveats: More than 150 TCR beta chains were listed as cytomegalovirus-associated.

The sequence derives from a man in his fifties or sixties in good health and CMV-seronegative. Sequencing was performed on PBMCs. This chain uses TRBV7-3 with TRBJ1-2; the match to TRBD1 covers 11 bases. The CDR3 loop reads CASSLDRGRGYTF. The CDR3 nucleotides are TGTGCCAGCAGCTTGGACAGGGGGCGAGGCTACACCTTC.